These T cell receptor beta chains were read from a single sample in a study of blood T cell repertoires in COVID-19. Sequencing was performed with immunoSEQ multiplex PCR; in TCRdb, only in-frame clones are kept and a portion is missing. The data hold 250,000 to 300,000 clones, with over 65% observed a single time. Sequenced input: peripheral blood. These receptors all stem from a woman at least 80 years old with acute or convalescent COVID-19. Each CDR3 is given with its conserved first and last residue. The D gene is left open where the match is weak. Clone size is given for some rows only: seen once, a few or many times, or a class if the clone is expanded.

TGCGCCAGCAGCTCCCCCGGGACTAGCGGGGGTGACTCCTACAATGAGCAGTTCTTC CASSSPGTSGGDSYNEQFF TRBJ2-1 TRBD2 TRBV5-1 .
TGCGCCAGCAGCTTGGACCCCGGGACTAGCGGGAGGGCCGCGGAGACCCAGTACTTC CASSLDPGTSGRAAETQYF TRBJ2-5 TRBD2 TRBV5-1 .
TGCAGCGCCACGATCGCGGGTACTAGCTATGGCTACACCTTC CSATIAGTSYGYTF TRBJ1-2 . TRBV29-1 once
TGTGCCAGCAACAATGAATACAGGGGCGCGAACTATGGCTACACCTTC CASNNEYRGANYGYTF TRBJ1-2 TRBD1 TRBV28 .
TGTGCCAGCAGTGTGGACATTGGCTACACCTTC CASSVDIGYTF TRBJ1-2 . TRBV2 .
TGTGCCAGCAGCCAAGATCCGGGGGGCTACACCTTC CASSQDPGGYTF TRBJ1-2 . TRBV3-1/TRBV3-2 many
TGTGCCAGTAGTATAGTGGGCGTGAGACAGCCCCAGCATTTT CASSIVGVRQPQHF TRBJ1-5 . TRBV19 .
TGCGCCAGCAGCCAAGACACTATCGGCTACACCTTC CASSQDTIGYTF TRBJ1-2 . TRBV4-1 medium-sized
TGCGCCAGCAGCTTCCGGGACAGGGATTTCAAACTGTTTTTT CASSFRDRDFKLFF TRBJ1-4 TRBD1 TRBV4-1 .
TGTGCCAGTAGCCTACTAGCGGGAGGGCCTGGTGAGCAGTTCTTC CASSLLAGGPGEQFF TRBJ2-1 TRBD2 TRBV19 once
TGTGCCAGCAGTTTAATGGGGCTGTCCTCACCCCTCCACTTT CASSLMGLSSPLHF TRBJ1-6 . TRBV28 .
TGTGCCAGCAGCCTAGCGGGGTCTGAAGCTTTCTTT CASSLAGSEAFF TRBJ1-1 . TRBV6-5 few
TGCGCCAGCAGCCTAGGGACTAGCGGGGAGACCCAGTACTTC CASSLGTSGETQYF TRBJ2-5 TRBD2 TRBV4-3 .